These 22 T cell receptor beta chains were sequenced from one sample in a study of Ad26.COV2.S vaccination and SARS-CoV-2 variants. Profiling relied on immunoSEQ multiplex PCR, and the TCRdb table lists in-frame clones only, not all of them. The table lists nearly 400,000 clones, about nine tenths of them singletons. Treatment indicated: 15 to 20 received Ad26.COV2.S at low or high dose, single or two shots; about five received placebo; per-sample allocation not given. The study sampled participants on day 63 after the first vaccine or placebo injection. Sample: peripheral blood, taken in a trial of Ad26.COV2.S vaccine versus placebo. Source of these receptors: a person aged 18-60 years who received the Ad26.COV2.S COVID-19 vaccine or a placebo.

The chain is built from TRBV4-1 and TRBJ2-6, with 8 bases fitting TRBD2. Germline CDR1 reads MGHRA; CDR2 reads YSYEKL. This CDR3 is 18 amino acids long. The junction had 8 bases not matched to a gene; V was cut back by 4 bases and J by 0 bases. CDR3 nucleotides: TGCGCCAGCAGCCTGAGACTAGCGACATTCTCTGGGGCCAACGTCCTGACTTTC. This sequence encodes CASSLRLATFSGANVLTF.

This chain joins TRBV12-3 or TRBV12-4 and TRBJ1-2; D not certain. V shed 5 bases and J shed 7 bases, with 8 bases lying between them. This CDR3 region has 11 residues. The CDR3 coding sequence is TGTGCCAGCAGTCCGGGAATTGGCTACACCTTC. Its translation is CASSPGIGYTF.

The genes are TRBV2 and TRBJ1-4; D ambiguous. Trimming removed 7 bases from V and 7 bases from J, with 10 bases in between. CDR3 length equals 12 residues. Germline V gene lookup returns CDR1 SNHLY and CDR2 FYNNEI. In DNA, the CDR3 is TGTGCCAGCAAGGCATGGGGTGAAAAACTGTTTTTT. Translated: CASKAWGEKLFF.

Written as DNA, the CDR3 is TGTGCCTGGAGTGTACGAACCGGGATGCGCACTGAAGCTTTCTTT. Translation gives CAWSVRTGMRTEAFF. The chain couples TRBV30 to TRBJ1-1; no clear D. The CDR3 extends over 15 amino acids. In germline, CDR1 is GTSNPN, CDR2 SVGIG (reference sequence). Trimming pared 0 bases from V and 4 bases from J, leaving 15 bases between.

The chain is built from TRBV4-1 and TRBJ2-7; 15 positions match TRBD2. V gave up 4 bases and J gave up 7 bases; unmatched junction bases: 5. The CDR3 spans 15 residues. Germline V gene lookup returns CDR1 MGHRA and CDR2 YSYEKL. DNA of the CDR3: TGCGCCAGCAGCCCGGGACTAGCGGGAGGTTTGGAGCAGTACTTC. As protein: CASSPGLAGGLEQYF.

This clone was counted only a few times. The rearrangement uses TRBV6-1 and TRBJ2-2; D gene uncertain. The germline V gene has CDR1 MNHNS and CDR2 SASEGT. The CDR3 has 14 residues. The V and J ends lost 3 bases and 6 bases respectively, with 11 bases between them. The CDR3 DNA reads as TGTGCCAGCAGTGACGACAATGAAGCCGGGGAGCTGTTTTTT. Translation: CASSDDNEAGELFF.

V usage is TRBV11-2 and J usage is TRBJ2-7; 10 bases are a match to TRBD1. Germline CDR1 and CDR2: SGHAT and FQNNGV. The CDR3 has 15 amino acids. Trimming at V came to 2 bases and at J to 4 bases, leaving 5 bases not matched to a gene. CDR3 DNA sequence: TGTGCCAGCAGCTTAAGGGGACAGGGGAAGTACGAGCAGTACTTC. Translated, it gives CASSLRGQGKYEQYF.

The CDR3 nucleotides read TGCGCCAGCAGCCAGGCGGAGGGGCCGAACACCGGGGAGCTGTTTTTT. It is translated as CASSQAEGPNTGELFF. The chain uses TRBV5-1 and TRBJ2-2; the D gene is possibly TRBD2 (6 bases). The CDR3 runs 16 residues. Trimming took 4 bases from V and 0 from J, leaving 13 bases between them. Germline V gives CDR1 SGHRS, CDR2 YFSETQ.

For the CDR3, the DNA is TGCGCCAGCAGCCAAGACCGAGTGGCCTACGAGCAGTACTTC. Translation gives CASSQDRVAYEQYF. This chain uses TRBV4-1 with TRBJ2-7; no clear D gene. CDR3 length equals 14 residues. Trimming removed 0 bases at V and 2 bases at J, with 8 bases between. The germline V gene has CDR1 MGHRA and CDR2 YSYEKL.

V gene TRBV2 combines with J gene TRBJ1-1; the D is unclear. The CDR3 runs to 16 residues. V was clipped by 2 bases and J by 2 bases, with 15 bases between them. CDR1 and CDR2 from the germline V gene are SNHLY and FYNNEI. This CDR3 is CASSEPVLTDNTEAFF. The CDR3, as DNA: TGTGCCAGCAGTGAACCCGTCCTTACGGACAACACTGAAGCTTTCTTT.

This rearrangement joins TRBV13 to TRBJ2-3; D gene uncertain. Germline loops: CDR1 PRHDT, CDR2 FYEKMQ (reference sequence). This CDR3 is built from 14 residues. Deletions cut 5 bases from V and 1 base from J, with 10 bases between. CDR3 loop: CASSAALGTDTQYF. In DNA, the CDR3 is TGTGCCAGCAGCGCCGCTCTTGGCACAGATACGCAGTATTTT.

The chain joins TRBV5-4 to TRBJ1-1, with D perhaps TRBD1 (5 bases). The V gene's germline CDR1 is SGHNT and CDR2 YYREEE (reference sequence). V gave up 1 base and J gave up 6 bases, with 16 bases separating them. The CDR3 length is 15 residues. Here the CDR3 reads CASSLHVGGLAEAFF. CDR3 coding DNA: TGTGCCAGCAGCTTGCATGTCGGGGGATTGGCTGAAGCTTTCTTT.

V usage is TRBV7-9 and J usage is TRBJ2-1; 9 bases fit TRBD2. This CDR3 comprises 15 residues. Unmatched junction bases numbered 1, after V lost 0 bases and J lost 4 bases. Germline V CDR1 and CDR2: SEHNR, FQNEAQ (reference sequence). The CDR3 here is CASSLASGGYNEQFF. CDR3 nucleotide sequence: TGTGCCAGCAGCTTAGCTAGCGGGGGATACAATGAGCAGTTCTTC.

The V call is TRBV19, the J call TRBJ1-5; 7 bases map to TRBD1. With V trimmed by 7 bases and J by 2 bases, 5 bases remained unmatched. Germline-derived CDR1 and CDR2 are LNHDA and SQIVND (reference sequence). CDR3 length equals 14 residues. CDR3 region: CASTIQGRNQPQHF. The CDR3, as DNA: TGTGCCAGTACCATACAGGGGCGCAATCAGCCCCAGCATTTT.

The table lists this clone with a few counts. The chain employs TRBV10-2 and TRBJ1-5; 8 nucleotides align to TRBD1. CDR1 WSHSY and CDR2 SAAADI come from the germline V gene. J lost 1 base, V lost 3 bases, and 5 bases had no gene match. The CDR3 runs 16 residues. The CDR3 bases are TGCGCCAGCAGTGATTTTGGACAGGGAAGCAATCAGCCCCAGCATTTT. It specifies CASSDFGQGSNQPQHF.

The chain employs TRBV18 and TRBJ2-1, with 9 bases fitting TRBD1. The germline V gene has CDR1 KGHSH and CDR2 LQKENI. Trimming took 5 bases from V and 7 from J; bases not matched to a gene: 3. This CDR3 has 13 amino acids. CDR3 loop: CASSDRGLNEQFF. The CDR3, as DNA: TGTGCCAGCTCAGACAGGGGGTTGAATGAGCAGTTCTTC.

Of note for this clone: In the same sample, other DNA sequences code for this CDR3. This rearrangement joins TRBV24-1 to TRBJ2-1, with 14 bases identical to TRBD2. V trimming: 4 bases; J trimming: 6 bases; junction bases outside the gene matches: 4. The length of the CDR3 is 16 residues. Germline V gene sequence: CDR1 KGHDR, CDR2 SFDVKD. CDR3 sequence reads: CATSDPGLAGGNEQFF. Written as DNA, the CDR3 is TGTGCCACCAGTGACCCCGGACTAGCGGGAGGCAATGAGCAGTTCTTC.

V and J are TRBV5-1 and TRBJ2-4, with 11 bases aligning to TRBD2. Germline V CDR1 and CDR2: SGHRS, YFSETQ. The CDR3 is made up of 21 amino acids. Losses at the gene ends were 2 bases for V and 7 bases for J; bases not matched to a gene: 23. CDR3 in amino acids: CASSLGQGLGLAERRGNIQYF. The CDR3, as DNA: TGCGCCAGCAGCTTAGGACAGGGACTGGGACTAGCGGAAAGGCGGGGTAACATTCAGTACTTC.

V usage is TRBV9 and J usage is TRBJ2-1, with D perhaps TRBD1 (5 bases). There are 15 residues in the CDR3. Germline values: CDR1 SGDLS, CDR2 YYNGEE. The V end lost 4 bases, the J end lost 7 bases, and 18 bases lay between the germline ends. The CDR3 is CASSLGSGILNEQFF. The CDR3 region has the DNA TGTGCCAGCAGCTTGGGTTCAGGGATCCTGAATGAGCAGTTCTTC. The variable domain in full, with the rest retrieved from reference TRBV9 and TRBJ2-1, is DSGVTQTPKHLITATGQRVTLRCSPRSGDLSVYWYQQSLDQGLQFLIQYYNGEERAKGNILERFSAQQFPDLHSELNLSSLELGDSALYFCASSLGSGILNEQFFGPGTRLTVL.

V usage is TRBV12-3 or TRBV12-4 and J usage is TRBJ2-4; D is unresolved. The CDR3 spans 13 residues. The germline V and J ends were trimmed by 7 bases and 8 bases, with 15 bases remaining between them. The CDR3 spells CASKKSRLDIQYF. Written as DNA, the CDR3 is TGTGCCAGCAAAAAATCTAGGTTGGACATTCAGTACTTC.

This clone was seen only a few times. J is TRBJ2-1 and V is TRBV4-3, with D perhaps matching TRBD2 (5 bases). Trimming left V 3 bases short and J 3 bases short, with 9 bases between. Per germline, CDR1 LGHNA and CDR2 YSLEER. The CDR3 contains 14 residues. The DNA of the CDR3 is TGCGCCAGCAGCCAGTCGAGGGACTACAATGAGCAGTTCTTC. Amino acid sequence: CASSQSRDYNEQFF.

The chain is built from TRBV6-4 and TRBJ2-3, with 7 bases lining up with TRBD2. Germline CDR1 MRHNA, CDR2 SNTAGT. The trim removed 4 bases at V and 2 bases at J, leaving 3 bases unmatched. The CDR3 length is 14 residues. CDR3 sequence reads: CASSGEGTTDTQYF. CDR3 bases: TGTGCCAGCAGTGGGGAGGGAACCACAGATACGCAGTATTTT.